This T cell receptor beta chain appears in the sequencing data of a study of monozygotic twins with inflammatory bowel disease. Broader study findings: Subtypes among T cells remained indistinguishable.

In the case of this clonotype: What it binds is not known.

Each of TCRalpha and TCRbeta cDNA went through two nested PCRs, lasting approximately 17 and 9 cycles. With the 5' RACE reads reprocessed, TCRdb shows one record per CDR3 protein and no DNA. The listing contains a few hundred thousand distinct CDR3 sequences. This TCR was recovered from a human donor with ulcerative colitis or Crohn's disease, or a healthy co-twin of an affected twin (not recorded which). Sequenced material: blood.

CDR3: CASSLSFGDFTYEQYF. The V and J genes are TRBV27 and TRBJ2-7. In germline, CDR1 is MNHEY, CDR2 SMNVEV (reference sequence). The CDR3 runs 16 residues.